These 19 T cell receptor beta chains originate from one sample sequenced in a study of cytomegalovirus exposure and HLA in healthy donors. Primers for the PCR totalled 60 Vbeta and 13 Jbeta. Some clones are missing from TCRdb's copy, which holds only in-frame ones; the method was immunoSEQ multiplex PCR. The sample consists of around 140,000 clones, approximately 80% of them appearing once. The sequencing sample was made of PBMCs. The origin of the receptors is a middle-aged man in good health and CMV-seronegative.

V gene TRBV10-1 combines with J gene TRBJ2-6; TRBD1 matches 9 bases. V was pared by 3 bases and J by 2 bases, with 8 bases of the junction left unmatched. The CDR3 has 18 amino acids. Germline V gene lookup returns CDR1 WNHNN and CDR2 SYGVQD (reference sequence). DNA for the CDR3: TGCGCCAGCAGTGACCCGGGACAGGGATCCCCTGGGGCCAACGTCCTGACTTTC. This sequence encodes CASSDPGQGSPGANVLTF.

This clone was seen only a few times. This chain joins TRBV19 and TRBJ2-3, with TRBD2 identical over 15 bases. Trimming removed 5 bases from V and 8 bases from J; junction bases left unmatched: 26. This CDR3 spans 22 amino acids. Germline V gene lookup returns CDR1 LNHDA and CDR2 SQIVND (reference sequence). The CDR3 DNA sequence: TGTGCCAGTAGTTCCCGAGCCGCCTCCGGACTAGCGGGAGGGCCCCGTGTGGGTACGCAGTATTTT. Translating gives CASSSRAASGLAGGPRVGTQYF.

Comment on this clone: Its ends do not fully match the called genes, so a read error is possible. V and J are TRBV4-1 and TRBJ1-2; D gene uncertain. CDR3 length equals 13 residues. From germline, CDR1 is MGHRA and CDR2 YSYEKL. The CDR3, as DNA: TGCGCCAGCAGCCAACCAGCGGGGAGGGCGGATATCTTC. Its translation: CASSQPAGRADIF.

A few counts support this clone. The CDR3 protein is CAISPGQLTGNTIYF. The CDR3 region has the DNA TGTGCCATCAGTCCGGGACAGCTTACTGGAAACACCATATATTTT. The gene calls are TRBV10-3 and TRBJ1-3; 7 bases map to TRBD1. Losses at the gene ends were 5 bases for V and 2 bases for J; bases not matched to a gene: 6. There are 15 residues in the CDR3. CDR1 ENHRY and CDR2 SYGVKD come from the germline V gene.

CDR3 in DNA: TGCGCCAGCAGCCGCCACCCAACGACATACGCTGAAGCTTTCTTT. Translating it yields CASSRHPTTYAEAFF. This chain joins TRBV4-1 and TRBJ1-1, with D uncertain. The CDR3 runs to 15 residues. The V gene lost 4 bases and the J gene lost 6 bases, with 18 bases spanning the gap. Germline CDR1 and CDR2: MGHRA and YSYEKL.

This sequence joins TRBV10-3 and TRBJ1-6, with D unclear. The length of the CDR3 is 16 residues. Germline CDR1 reads ENHRY; CDR2 reads SYGVKD. The V gene lost 6 bases and the J gene lost 4 bases, with 16 bases spanning the gap. CDR3 in DNA: TGTGCCATCAGGACGGATGAGGATCCATATAATTCACCCCTCCACTTT. It encodes CAIRTDEDPYNSPLHF.

DNA of the CDR3: TGTGCCAGCAGCGGGTTTTCCGGGACAGCGTTCTACACCTTC. This translates into CASSGFSGTAFYTF. This sequence joins TRBV6-1 and TRBJ1-2, with 7 bases fitting TRBD1. With V trimmed by 6 bases and J by 10 bases, 14 bases remained unmatched. The CDR3 totals 14 residues. The germline CDR1 and CDR2 sequences are MNHNS and SASEGT.

This clone was seen a single time. The chain uses TRBV7-2 and TRBJ2-5; D remains unclear. The CDR3 sequence is 15 residues long. Trimming removed 2 bases from V and 1 base from J, with 11 bases in between. The germline CDR1 and CDR2 sequences are SGHTA and FQGNSA. The CDR3 reads CASSLTRIFQETQYF. Written as DNA, the CDR3 is TGTGCCAGCAGCTTAACCAGGATTTTCCAAGAGACCCAGTACTTC.

The chain joins TRBV4-3 to TRBJ2-5, with TRBD2 matching 13 bases. Germline V CDR1 and CDR2: LGHNA, YSLEER. V lost 6 bases, J lost 5 bases, and 6 bases stayed unmatched. CDR3 size: 15 residues. CDR3 sequence (DNA): TGCGCCAGCAGTACTAGCGGGGGGGGCGAGGAGACCCAGTACTTC. This codes for CASSTSGGGEETQYF.

This clone appeared a few times. V usage is TRBV28 and J usage is TRBJ2-7; 12 bases line up with TRBD1. The CDR3 is 15 residues long. CDR1 is MDHEN, CDR2 SYDVKM, per germline. V shed 3 bases, J shed 7 bases, and the junction held 7 bases outside the gene matches. CDR3 sequence reads: CASSFRGQGAGEQYF. The CDR3 bases are TGTGCCAGCAGTTTCAGGGGACAGGGGGCTGGAGAGCAGTACTTC.

In regard to this clone: An end of the junction does not agree with germline; a read error may underlie this. Other DNA sequences in the same sample also yield this CDR3. The gene calls are TRBV28 and TRBJ1-3, with a weak D call TRBD1 (5 bases). This CDR3 spans 13 amino acids. CDR1 and CDR2 from the germline V gene are MDHEN and SYDVKM. As DNA, the CDR3 is TGCGCCAGCAGTTCAGGGTTCGGAAACACCATATATTTT. This codes for CASSSGFGNTIYF.

The chain uses TRBV7-9 and TRBJ2-3, with 7 bases aligning to TRBD2. This CDR3 region has 14 residues. V was pared by 1 base and J by 5 bases, with 3 bases of the junction left unmatched. Germline values: CDR1 SEHNR, CDR2 FQNEAQ (reference sequence). CDR3 amino acids: CASSLDRTRDTQYF. DNA for the CDR3: TGTGCCAGCAGCTTAGACAGGACTAGAGATACGCAGTATTTT.

V gene TRBV6-5 combines with J gene TRBJ2-3, with 7 bases aligning to TRBD2. From germline, CDR1 is MNHEY and CDR2 SVGAGI. The V and J ends lost 2 bases and 2 bases, in that order; junction bases with no gene match: 4. The CDR3 is made up of 15 amino acids. CDR3 coding DNA: TGTGCCAGCAGTTACGGCGGGGGACTCACAGATACGCAGTATTTT. Translation gives CASSYGGGLTDTQYF.

The CDR3 sequence: CASSLGTLITTEQFF. The CDR3 DNA reads as TGTGCCAGCAGCTTGGGGACTCTTATTACCACTGAGCAGTTCTTC. The chain uses TRBV5-5 and TRBJ2-1, with D perhaps TRBD2 (5 bases). Deletions cut 0 bases from V and 9 bases from J, with 16 bases between. In germline, CDR1 is SGHKS, CDR2 YYEKEE (reference sequence). The CDR3 totals 15 residues.

The CDR3, as DNA: TGTGCCAGCAGCGCAACATCCTCCTACAATGAGCAGTTCTTC. Translation: CASSATSSYNEQFF. The chain links TRBV9 to TRBJ2-1; D is undetermined. Trimming shortened V by 3 bases and J by 0 bases, and 7 bases separated the two germline ends. This CDR3 region has 14 residues. CDR1 is SGDLS, CDR2 YYNGEE, per germline.

The count of this clone is one. V is TRBV5-1 and J is TRBJ1-5; TRBD1 is a possible D gene (5 bases). CDR3 size: 15 residues. The ends were cut back, 0 bases at V and 1 base at J, with 8 bases in the middle. Looked up from germline, CDR1 is SGHRS and CDR2 is YFSETQ. The DNA for the CDR3 is TGCGCCAGCAGCTTGGAGGGGCTGAGCAATCAGCCCCAGCATTTT. Protein product: CASSLEGLSNQPQHF.

This chain links TRBV27 with TRBJ1-2, with a possible D match to TRBD1 (5 bases). The CDR3 is 16 amino acids. Germline V CDR1 and CDR2: MNHEY, SMNVEV (reference sequence). V lost 3 bases and J 4 bases, leaving 18 bases between the germline ends. CDR3 in amino acids: CASSLDGGWSSYGYTF. DNA of the CDR3: TGTGCCAGCAGTTTGGACGGGGGGTGGTCCAGCTATGGCTACACCTTC.

This clone occurred a few times. The V gene is TRBV5-4, the J gene TRBJ2-3, with a weak D call TRBD2 (6 bases). The ends were cut back, 4 bases at V and 1 base at J, with 13 bases in the middle. The CDR3 consists of 15 residues. Per the germline V gene, CDR1 is SGHNT and CDR2 is YYREEE (reference sequence). CDR3 residues: CASSSEGGGTDTQYF. CDR3 bases: TGTGCCAGCAGCAGTGAGGGCGGGGGCACAGATACGCAGTATTTT. The full variable domain, rest sourced from reference TRBV5-4 and TRBJ2-3, is ETGVTQSPTHLIKTRGQQVTLRCSSQSGHNTVSWYQQALGQGPQFIFQYYREEENGRGNFPPRFSGLQFPNYSSELNVNALELDDSALYLCASSSEGGGTDTQYFGPGTRLTVL.

The genes are TRBV5-1 and TRBJ2-1; TRBD1 aligns across 8 bases. The V gene's germline CDR1 is SGHRS and CDR2 YFSETQ. Losses at the gene ends were 3 bases for V and 0 bases for J; bases not matched to a gene: 2. The CDR3 runs to 15 residues. The CDR3 region is CASSSGGGSYNEQFF. CDR3 nucleotide sequence: TGCGCCAGCAGCTCAGGGGGCGGCTCCTACAATGAGCAGTTCTTC.